One sample yielded the 22 T cell receptor beta chains listed below, sequenced in a study of control samples from healthy donors and cancer patients. Assay: immunoSEQ multiplex PCR; the TCRdb copy retains only in-frame clones and omits some. The repertoire holds about 110,000 clones, with roughly 89% as singletons. Material for sequencing was blood. These receptors were collected from a woman aged 45 to 65 in good health.

This chain joins TRBV6-2 or TRBV6-3 and TRBJ2-1, with D perhaps matching TRBD1 (7 bases). V lost 6 bases and J lost 12, with 15 bases in between. This CDR3 contains 12 residues. Germline V gene sequence: CDR1 MNHEY, CDR2 SVGEGT. The CDR3 loop is CASSHSGGRQFF. The CDR3 coding sequence is TGTGCCAGCAGCCACTCAGGGGGGAGGCAGTTCTTC.

The rearrangement joins TRBV7-2 to TRBJ1-2; TRBD1 aligns across 10 bases. Looked up from germline, CDR1 is SGHTA and CDR2 is FQGNSA. The V segment lost 3 bases and the J segment 7 bases; nucleotides outside the gene matches: 17. The CDR3 extends over 18 amino acids. CDR3 loop: CASSFKTGPRDRGSGYTF. CDR3 coding DNA: TGTGCCAGCAGCTTTAAGACAGGGCCACGGGACAGGGGTTCTGGCTACACCTTC.

The chain is built from TRBV6-2 or TRBV6-3 and TRBJ2-7, with D perhaps matching TRBD2 (5 bases). Between the trimmed V and J ends, which lost 0 bases and 2 bases, there was a span of 5 bases. Germline assignment: CDR1 MNHEY and CDR2 SVGEGT. This CDR3 contains 13 residues. The chain's CDR3 is CASSYSEAYEQYV. The CDR3 DNA follows: TGTGCCAGCAGTTACTCGGAGGCCTACGAGCAGTACGTC.

The chain has TRBV5-4 and TRBJ2-2; D is perhaps TRBD1 or TRBD2 (5 bases each). Trimming took 6 bases from V and 10 from J, leaving 19 bases between them. Germline CDR1 is SGHNT and CDR2 is YYREEE (reference sequence). CDR3 length: 14 amino acids. Here the CDR3 DNA reads TGTGCCAGCATCCGGGACCCATTGTCCGAGGAGCTGTTTTTT. Translation: CASIRDPLSEELFF. Together with reference TRBV5-4 and TRBJ2-2, the CDR3 gives the full variable domain: ETGVTQSPTHLIKTRGQQVTLRCSSQSGHNTVSWYQQALGQGPQFIFQYYREEENGRGNFPPRFSGLQFPNYSSELNVNALELDDSALYLCASIRDPLSEELFFGEGSRLTVL.

V usage is TRBV4-2 and J usage is TRBJ1-2; D unclear. CDR3 size: 16 residues. Per germline, CDR1 LGHNA and CDR2 YNFKEQ. V was trimmed by 1 base and J by 0 bases, leaving 12 bases between them. This chain's CDR3 is CASSQGSAGANYGYTF. CDR3 DNA: TGTGCCAGCAGCCAAGGTTCGGCGGGAGCTAACTATGGCTACACCTTC.

The chain uses TRBV24-1 and TRBJ2-5; D is unresolved. CDR3 length equals 13 residues. Trimming took 4 bases from V and 1 from J, leaving 6 bases between them. The germline CDR1 and CDR2 sequences are KGHDR and SFDVKD. The CDR3 DNA reads TGTGCCACCAGTGACCGAGCCCAAGAGACCCAGTACTTC. It specifies CATSDRAQETQYF.

The chain joins TRBV10-3 to TRBJ2-7, with D perhaps matching TRBD1 (6 bases). The length of the CDR3 is 12 residues. Trimming left V 6 bases short and J 2 bases short, with 8 bases between. Germline V gene lookup returns CDR1 ENHRY and CDR2 SYGVKD. CDR3: CAIRQGPYEQYF. CDR3 in DNA: TGTGCCATCAGGCAGGGGCCCTACGAGCAGTACTTC.

In this sample, this clone turned up a few times. V usage is TRBV19 and J usage is TRBJ2-7, with TRBD1 identical over 9 bases. Germline values: CDR1 LNHDA, CDR2 SQIVND (reference sequence). This CDR3 spans 15 amino acids. V shed 7 bases and J 1 base; nucleotides not matched to a gene: 8. The CDR3: CASTPGQGPSYEQYF. The CDR3 DNA reads as TGTGCCAGTACCCCCGGACAGGGGCCTTCCTACGAGCAGTACTTC.

The chain recombines TRBV30 with TRBJ1-2; possibly TRBD1 for D (6 bases). This CDR3 contains 14 residues. Trimming left V 2 bases short and J 5 bases short, with 15 bases between. CDR1 is GTSNPN, CDR2 SVGIG, per germline (reference sequence). The CDR3 nucleotides are TGTGCCTGGAGTCTCCGGGACACCGCTTATGGCTACACCTTC. Translation: CAWSLRDTAYGYTF. Full variable domain (remainder filled in from reference TRBV30 and TRBJ1-2): SQTIHQWPATLVQPVGSPLSLECTVEGTSNPNLYWYRQAAGRGLQLLFYSVGIGQISSEVPQNLSASRPQDRQFILSSKKLLLSDSGFYLCAWSLRDTAYGYTFGSGTRLTVV.

The chain links TRBV4-3 to TRBJ2-2; the D is unclear. This CDR3 spans 12 amino acids. Trimming removed 6 bases from V and 0 bases from J, with 2 bases in between. CDR1 and CDR2 (germline): LGHNA, YSLEER. The CDR3 loop reads CASRSNTGELFF. The CDR3 nucleotides are TGCGCCAGCAGATCGAACACCGGGGAGCTGTTTTTT.

This rearrangement joins TRBV7-2 to TRBJ2-1, with 8 bases fitting TRBD1. Germline-derived CDR1 and CDR2 are SGHTA and FQGNSA. J lost 10 bases, V lost 5 bases, and 22 bases had no gene match. This CDR3 is built from 18 residues. DNA for the CDR3: TGTGCCAGCAGCCCTGGACAGGGCGTCGGTTCTCGCCCGCTGGAGCAGTTCTTC. Its translation: CASSPGQGVGSRPLEQFF.

The rearrangement joins TRBV12-3 or TRBV12-4 to TRBJ2-3; 7 bases fit TRBD2. Germline trimming cut 6 bases from V and 8 bases from J; bases unmatched to any gene: 5. The CDR3 length is 12 residues. The CDR3 bases are TGTGCCAGCAGCTGGGGACTACTTACGCAGTATTTT. This encodes CASSWGLLTQYF.

This chain uses TRBV30 with TRBJ2-2; the match to TRBD1 covers 10 bases. Germline CDR1 GTSNPN, CDR2 SVGIG (reference sequence). This CDR3 has 14 amino acids. Trimming at V came to 2 bases and at J to 7 bases, leaving 4 bases not matched to a gene. The DNA of the CDR3 is TGTGCCTGGAGTCGACAGGGGGCGGGCGGGGAGCTGTTTTTT. It is translated as CAWSRQGAGGELFF.

The chain is built from TRBV6-5 and TRBJ1-5, with TRBD1 as a possible D gene (5 bases). With 4 bases removed from V and 6 bases from J, the gap between germline ends came to 13 bases. The CDR3 totals 14 residues. Germline CDR1 and CDR2: MNHEY and SVGAGI. CDR3 sequence: CASSFRTGAQPQHF. The DNA for the CDR3 is TGTGCCAGCAGTTTCCGAACCGGGGCTCAGCCCCAGCATTTT.

In this sample, this clone turned up a few times. The V and J genes are TRBV10-3 and TRBJ1-1, with 9 positions matching TRBD1. J lost 0 bases, V lost 10 bases, and 9 bases had no gene match. Germline V gene data show CDR1 as ENHRY and CDR2 as SYGVKD. The CDR3 is 15 residues long. CDR3 nucleotides: TGTGCCAGCGACAGGGGGGGAACGTTGAACACTGAAGCTTTCTTT. Residues: CASDRGGTLNTEAFF.

V and J are TRBV4-3 and TRBJ1-5; no reliable D call. The germline V and J ends were trimmed by 0 bases and 4 bases, with 10 bases remaining between them. Germline CDR1 reads LGHNA; CDR2 reads YSLEER. The CDR3 sequence is 15 residues long. The DNA for the CDR3 is TGCGCCAGCAGCCAAGAGACCGGACTTAATCAGCCCCAGCATTTT. It yields the protein CASSQETGLNQPQHF.

The gene calls are TRBV5-6 and TRBJ2-5; 7 positions agree with TRBD2. The ends lost 4 bases at V and 5 bases at J; junction bases unmatched: 11. This CDR3 spans 15 amino acids. Germline V gene sequence: CDR1 SGHDT, CDR2 YYEEEE. CDR3 DNA: TGTGCCAGCAGCCACCCTCTTAGCGGGCCGGAGACCCAGTACTTC. It codes for CASSHPLSGPETQYF.

The chain employs TRBV5-5 and TRBJ1-1; no clear D. Germline V gene data show CDR1 as SGHKS and CDR2 as YYEKEE (reference sequence). The ends were cut back, 4 bases at V and 3 bases at J, with 13 bases in the middle. The CDR3 is 14 residues long. CDR3 in DNA: TGTGCCAGCAGCCTGCGATGGGCGGACACTGAAGCTTTCTTT. It is translated as CASSLRWADTEAFF.

The chain recombines TRBV5-6 with TRBJ1-5; D is perhaps TRBD1 (5 bases). CDR3 length: 17 residues. V shed 0 bases and J shed 1 base, with 14 bases lying between them. From germline, CDR1 is SGHDT and CDR2 YYEEEE. DNA for the CDR3: TGTGCCAGCAGCTTGGGTATCGGGGGATGGAGCAATCAGCCCCAGCATTTT. Amino acids: CASSLGIGGWSNQPQHF. Variable domain in full (rest from reference TRBV5-6 and TRBJ1-5): DAGVTQSPTHLIKTRGQQVTLRCSPKSGHDTVSWYQQALGQGPQFIFQYYEEEERQRGNFPDRFSGHQFPNYSSELNVNALLLGDSALYLCASSLGIGGWSNQPQHFGDGTRLSIL.

In its sample, this clone was seen once. The chain has TRBV7-2 and TRBJ2-6, with 7 bases matching TRBD2. Germline CDR1 is SGHTA and CDR2 is FQGNSA. This CDR3 contains 15 residues. V was clipped by 7 bases and J by 2 bases; unmatched bases: 5. In DNA, the CDR3 is TGTGCCAGCATCCTGGGGGGGACTGGGGCCAACGTCCTGACTTTC. Protein sequence: CASILGGTGANVLTF.

This clone came up once. This chain joins TRBV30 and TRBJ1-1, with unresolved D. Deletions cut 0 bases from V and 9 bases from J, with 11 bases between. Per the germline V gene, CDR1 is GTSNPN and CDR2 is SVGIG (reference sequence). The CDR3 is 12 residues long. The CDR3 DNA is TGTGCCTGGAGTGTAGGGTCGGCCCAAGCTTTCTTT. As protein: CAWSVGSAQAFF.

V gene TRBV6-2 or TRBV6-3 combines with J gene TRBJ2-3; D gene ambiguous. Trimming shortened V by 4 bases and J by 6 bases, and 14 bases separated the two germline ends. CDR3 length: 14 residues. The germline V gene has CDR1 MNHEY and CDR2 SVGEGT. In DNA form, the CDR3 reads TGTGCCAGCAGTTTGGCGCTCCCCGAGGATACGCAGTATTTT. Protein: CASSLALPEDTQYF.